The rows below give T cell receptor beta chains drawn from one sample of a study of cytomegalovirus exposure and HLA in healthy donors. Clones were read by immunoSEQ multiplex PCR, and TCRdb kept only the in-frame ones, dropping some. The sample has 87,000 or so clones; roughly 79% are singletons. What was sequenced was PBMCs. The source is a middle-aged woman in good health and CMV-seronegative. The CDR3 runs from the conserved cysteine through the conserved F or W. The order of the fields is D gene, J gene, V gene, clone size, CDR3 protein, CDR3 DNA. D genes are given only for firm matches. Size tells how often a clone was seen (once, few, many) or the class of an expanded clone, and some rows leave it out.

D gene: NA; J gene: TRBJ1-2; V gene: TRBV5-4; clone size: NA; CDR3 protein: CASSPGQEEYRGYTF; CDR3 DNA: TGTGCCAGCAGCCCCGGACAAGAAGAATATCGGGGCTACACCTTC
D gene: TRBD2; J gene: TRBJ2-1; V gene: TRBV9; clone size: NA; CDR3 protein: CASSVGLAGDNEQFF; CDR3 DNA: TGTGCCAGCAGCGTGGGACTAGCGGGAGACAATGAGCAGTTCTTC
D gene: TRBD1; J gene: TRBJ1-2; V gene: TRBV7-8; clone size: few; CDR3 protein: CASSDPGQGADGYTF; CDR3 DNA: TGTGCCAGCAGCGACCCGGGACAGGGGGCGGATGGCTACACCTTC
D gene: TRBD1; J gene: TRBJ1-2; V gene: TRBV2; clone size: NA; CDR3 protein: CASRDPGTGNYGYTF; CDR3 DNA: TGTGCCAGCAGAGACCCCGGGACAGGGAACTATGGCTACACCTTC
D gene: NA; J gene: TRBJ1-1; V gene: TRBV11-2; clone size: NA; CDR3 protein: CASSLRRTDNTEAFF; CDR3 DNA: TGTGCCAGCAGCTTAAGGCGGACAGATAACACTGAAGCTTTCTTT
D gene: NA; J gene: TRBJ1-5; V gene: TRBV19; clone size: NA; CDR3 protein: CASTNPAKGGKEWAQHF; CDR3 DNA: TGTGCCAGTACCAACCCGGCCAAAGGGGGAAAAGAGTGGGCCCAGCATTTT
D gene: TRBD2; J gene: TRBJ2-7; V gene: TRBV7-8; clone size: NA; CDR3 protein: CASRARAGEGYEQYF; CDR3 DNA: TGTGCCAGCAGGGCCAGAGCGGGGGAGGGCTACGAGCAGTACTTC
D gene: NA; J gene: TRBJ1-1; V gene: TRBV5-1; clone size: NA; CDR3 protein: CASNSLWGDEAFF; CDR3 DNA: TGCGCCAGCAATTCGCTTTGGGGGGATGAAGCTTTCTTT
D gene: NA; J gene: TRBJ1-1; V gene: TRBV29-1; clone size: NA; CDR3 protein: CSAAGDTEAFF; CDR3 DNA: TGCAGCGCCGCAGGTGACACTGAAGCTTTCTTT
D gene: NA; J gene: TRBJ1-1; V gene: TRBV4-3; clone size: few; CDR3 protein: CASSQDPSGGDEAFF; CDR3 DNA: TGCGCCAGCAGCCAAGACCCCTCGGGGGGCGATGAAGCTTTCTTT
D gene: NA; J gene: TRBJ1-1; V gene: TRBV5-6; clone size: NA; CDR3 protein: CASSPGVTEAFF; CDR3 DNA: TGTGCCAGCAGCCCAGGGGTCACTGAAGCTTTCTTT
D gene: TRBD1; J gene: TRBJ1-1; V gene: TRBV18; clone size: NA; CDR3 protein: CASSELGQGATEAFF; CDR3 DNA: TGTGCCAGCTCTGAGCTTGGCCAGGGGGCTACTGAAGCTTTCTTT
D gene: TRBD1; J gene: TRBJ1-1; V gene: TRBV6-4; clone size: NA; CDR3 protein: CASSGTGTEAFF; CDR3 DNA: TGTGCCAGCAGTGGGACAGGGACTGAAGCTTTCTTT
D gene: TRBD1; J gene: TRBJ1-2; V gene: TRBV19; clone size: NA; CDR3 protein: CASSRDSYGYTF; CDR3 DNA: TGTGCCAGTAGCCGGGACAGTTATGGCTACACCTTC
D gene: TRBD1; J gene: TRBJ1-2; V gene: TRBV28; clone size: NA; CDR3 protein: CASRTGATANYGYTF; CDR3 DNA: TGTGCCAGCAGGACAGGGGCGACCGCTAACTATGGCTACACCTTC
D gene: TRBD1; J gene: TRBJ1-6; V gene: TRBV27; clone size: NA; CDR3 protein: CASSHGDRGNSPLHF; CDR3 DNA: TGTGCCAGCAGTCACGGGGACAGGGGGAATTCACCCCTCCACTTT
D gene: NA; J gene: TRBJ2-2; V gene: TRBV2; clone size: NA; CDR3 protein: CASSDGFTGELFF; CDR3 DNA: TGTGCCAGCAGTGACGGGTTCACCGGGGAGCTGTTTTTT
D gene: NA; J gene: TRBJ2-3; V gene: TRBV11-3; clone size: NA; CDR3 protein: CASSEHTGSGTQYF; CDR3 DNA: TGTGCCAGCAGCGAGCACACAGGGTCTGGTACGCAGTATTTT
D gene: TRBD1; J gene: TRBJ2-7; V gene: TRBV9; clone size: NA; CDR3 protein: CASSAAQGAYEQYF; CDR3 DNA: TGTGCCAGCAGCGCAGCACAGGGGGCCTACGAGCAGTACTTC
D gene: NA; J gene: TRBJ1-5; V gene: TRBV19; clone size: NA; CDR3 protein: CASSIRSGVPQHF; CDR3 DNA: TGTGCCAGTAGTATCCGTTCCGGGGTGCCCCAGCATTTT
D gene: NA; J gene: TRBJ1-2; V gene: TRBV6-6; clone size: NA; CDR3 protein: CASSYSGTDYGYTF; CDR3 DNA: TGTGCCAGCAGTTACTCCGGGACTGACTATGGCTACACCTTC
D gene: NA; J gene: TRBJ2-5; V gene: TRBV11-3; clone size: NA; CDR3 protein: CASSFDSLETQYF; CDR3 DNA: TGTGCCAGCAGCTTCGACAGCCTGGAGACCCAGTACTTC
D gene: NA; J gene: TRBJ1-1; V gene: TRBV5-1; clone size: NA; CDR3 protein: CASSFGQQLNTEAFF; CDR3 DNA: TGCGCCAGCAGCTTCGGACAGCAGCTGAACACTGAAGCTTTCTTT
D gene: TRBD1; J gene: TRBJ2-5; V gene: TRBV10-3; clone size: NA; CDR3 protein: CAISEGGQQETQYF; CDR3 DNA: TGTGCCATCAGTGAAGGGGGACAGCAAGAGACCCAGTACTTC
D gene: NA; J gene: TRBJ2-6; V gene: TRBV7-6; clone size: few; CDR3 protein: CASSPSSGANVLTF; CDR3 DNA: TGTGCCAGCAGCCCCAGTTCTGGGGCCAACGTCCTGACTTTC
D gene: TRBD1; J gene: TRBJ1-6; V gene: TRBV30; clone size: NA; CDR3 protein: CAWTYRDRDSPLHF; CDR3 DNA: TGTGCCTGGACCTACCGGGACAGGGATTCACCCCTCCACTTT
D gene: TRBD2; J gene: TRBJ2-3; V gene: TRBV29-1; clone size: NA; CDR3 protein: CSVDVSSSGDTQYF; CDR3 DNA: TGCAGCGTTGATGTGAGTTCTAGCGGGGATACGCAGTATTTT
D gene: TRBD1; J gene: TRBJ1-2; V gene: TRBV6-5; clone size: few; CDR3 protein: CASREGTGVGYTF; CDR3 DNA: TGTGCCAGCAGGGAGGGGACAGGGGTTGGCTACACCTTC
D gene: TRBD2; J gene: TRBJ2-7; V gene: TRBV2; clone size: NA; CDR3 protein: CASSEVGSGTSGYEQYF; CDR3 DNA: TGTGCCAGCAGTGAAGTAGGGTCCGGGACTAGCGGCTACGAGCAGTACTTC
D gene: NA; J gene: TRBJ2-5; V gene: TRBV7-9; clone size: once; CDR3 protein: CASSTRETQYF; CDR3 DNA: TGTGCCAGCAGCACGAGGGAGACCCAGTACTTC
D gene: NA; J gene: TRBJ1-1; V gene: TRBV30; clone size: NA; CDR3 protein: CAWRLEPRNTEAFF; CDR3 DNA: TGTGCCTGGAGACTAGAGCCGAGGAACACTGAAGCTTTCTTT
D gene: NA; J gene: TRBJ1-2; V gene: TRBV6-5; clone size: NA; CDR3 protein: CASSPGGGNYGYTF; CDR3 DNA: TGTGCCAGCAGTCCCGGGGGAGGAAACTATGGCTACACCTTC
D gene: NA; J gene: TRBJ2-7; V gene: TRBV27; clone size: NA; CDR3 protein: CASSLSGSEQYF; CDR3 DNA: TGTGCCAGCAGTTTATCGGGGAGCGAGCAGTACTTC
D gene: NA; J gene: TRBJ1-1; V gene: TRBV7-3; clone size: few; CDR3 protein: CASSLYRDTEAFF; CDR3 DNA: TGTGCCAGCAGCTTGTACAGGGACACTGAAGCTTTCTTT
D gene: NA; J gene: TRBJ1-2; V gene: TRBV29-1; clone size: NA; CDR3 protein: CSVDRPNKEGYTF; CDR3 DNA: TGCAGTGTCGACCGGCCCAATAAGGAGGGCTACACCTTC
D gene: NA; J gene: TRBJ2-2; V gene: TRBV4-2; clone size: few; CDR3 protein: CASSQGGSNTGELFF; CDR3 DNA: TGTGCCAGCAGCCAAGGAGGGTCGAACACCGGGGAGCTGTTTTTT
D gene: NA; J gene: TRBJ1-3; V gene: TRBV2; clone size: NA; CDR3 protein: CASRGVPGNTIYF; CDR3 DNA: TGTGCCAGCAGGGGCGTACCCGGAAACACCATATATTTT
D gene: TRBD2; J gene: TRBJ2-7; V gene: TRBV4-1; clone size: NA; CDR3 protein: CASSQPTSGRGYEQYF; CDR3 DNA: TGCGCCAGCAGCCAACCGACTAGCGGGAGGGGTTACGAGCAGTACTTC
D gene: TRBD1; J gene: TRBJ1-1; V gene: TRBV18; clone size: NA; CDR3 protein: CASSRSDRAEAFF; CDR3 DNA: TGTGCCAGCTCACGATCCGACAGGGCTGAAGCTTTCTTT
D gene: TRBD1; J gene: TRBJ2-7; V gene: TRBV4-1; clone size: few; CDR3 protein: CASSRMTGFSYEQYF; CDR3 DNA: TGCGCCAGCAGCCGGATGACAGGGTTCAGCTACGAGCAGTACTTC
D gene: TRBD2; J gene: TRBJ2-7; V gene: TRBV28; clone size: once; CDR3 protein: CASSSGTSGSYEQYF; CDR3 DNA: TGTGCCAGCAGTAGCGGGACTTCTGGATCCTACGAGCAGTACTTC
D gene: TRBD1; J gene: TRBJ2-7; V gene: TRBV28; clone size: NA; CDR3 protein: CASRSPGTGSYEQYF; CDR3 DNA: TGTGCCAGCAGATCCCCCGGGACAGGGTCCTACGAGCAGTACTTC